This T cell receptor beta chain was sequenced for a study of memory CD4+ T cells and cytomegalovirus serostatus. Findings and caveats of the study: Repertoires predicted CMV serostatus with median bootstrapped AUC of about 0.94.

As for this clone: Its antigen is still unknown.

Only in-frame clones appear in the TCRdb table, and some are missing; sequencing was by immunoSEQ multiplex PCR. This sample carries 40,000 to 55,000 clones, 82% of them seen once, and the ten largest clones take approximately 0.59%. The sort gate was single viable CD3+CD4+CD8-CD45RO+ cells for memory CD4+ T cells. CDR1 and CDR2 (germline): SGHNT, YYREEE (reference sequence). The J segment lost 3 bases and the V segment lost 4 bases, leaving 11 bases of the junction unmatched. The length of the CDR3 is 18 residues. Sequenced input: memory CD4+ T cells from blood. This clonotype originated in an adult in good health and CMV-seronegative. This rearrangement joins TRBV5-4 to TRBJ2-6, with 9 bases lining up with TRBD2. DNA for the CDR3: TGTGCCAGCAGCACTGGAGATAGCGGGGGAGTTGGGGCCAACGTCCTGACTTTC. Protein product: CASSTGDSGGVGANVLTF.